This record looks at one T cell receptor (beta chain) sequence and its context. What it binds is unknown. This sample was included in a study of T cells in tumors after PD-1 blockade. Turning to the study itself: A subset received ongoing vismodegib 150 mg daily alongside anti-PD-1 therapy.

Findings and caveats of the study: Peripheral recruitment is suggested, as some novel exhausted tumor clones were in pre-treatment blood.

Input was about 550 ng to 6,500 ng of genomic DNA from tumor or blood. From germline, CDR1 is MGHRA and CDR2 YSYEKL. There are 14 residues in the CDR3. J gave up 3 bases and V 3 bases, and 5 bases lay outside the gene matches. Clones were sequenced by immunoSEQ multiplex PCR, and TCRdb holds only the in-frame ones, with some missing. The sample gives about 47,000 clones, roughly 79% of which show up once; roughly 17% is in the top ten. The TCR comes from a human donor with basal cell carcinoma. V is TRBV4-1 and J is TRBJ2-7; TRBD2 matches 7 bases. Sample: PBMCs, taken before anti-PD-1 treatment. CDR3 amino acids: CASSHTGDYYEQYF. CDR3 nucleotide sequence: TGCGCCAGCAGCCATACGGGGGACTACTACGAGCAGTACTTC.